Presented here are 16 T cell receptor delta chains from one specimen sequenced in a study of Vδ1+ human thymocytes. Sequences come from RNA converted to cDNA by reverse transcription. Pooled V-gene forward primers with one constant-region reverse primer generated the CDR3 amplicons by multiplex PCR. TCRdb repeated clone calling on the multiplex PCR reads with CATT. The table includes tens of thousands of delta-chain clones, around 32% detected once. Study results and limitations: Thymic TRG and TRD repertoires appeared highly polyclonal.

Antigens for these TCRs are unknown. Input material: Vdelta1+ gamma-delta thymocytes from the thymus. This sample's subset: FACS-sorted CD3+ TCRalphabeta- TCRVdelta1+ TCRVdelta2- thymocytes. The receptors stem from a boy in the first two years of life who had congenital heart surgery.

This clone came up a few times. The identical CDR3 is also encoded by other nucleotide sequences in the sample. The chain recombines TRDV1 with TRDJ1; D is perhaps TRDD3 (6 bases). V was cut by 1 base and J by 2 bases, with 29 bases left in between. The CDR3 runs 21 residues. Germline lookup yields CDR1 TSWWSYY and CDR2 QGS. As DNA, the CDR3 is TGTGCTCTTGGGGAACGGGGAAGATATACCTATGCGGATACATCTACCGATAAACTCATCTTT. As protein: CALGERGRYTYADTSTDKLIF.

In its sample, this clone is medium-sized. V is TRDV1 and J is TRDJ1; no clear D gene. In germline, CDR1 is TSWWSYY, CDR2 QGS. Trimming removed 4 bases at V and 3 bases at J, with 24 bases between. This CDR3 spans 18 amino acids. CDR3 sequence reads: CALGAIKGTPIVADKLIF. DNA for the CDR3: TGTGCTCTTGGGGCTATCAAGGGCACGCCCATTGTGGCCGATAAACTCATCTTT.

This clone was seen more than once but under ten times. The V call is TRDV1, the J call TRDJ1; 12 bases match TRDD3. The CDR3 is 26 residues long. The ends lost 2 bases at V and 0 bases at J; junction bases unmatched: 31. CDR1 TSWWSYY and CDR2 QGS come from the germline V gene. CDR3 in amino acids: CALGELGGGVAFLRYWGILDTDKLIF. CDR3 in DNA: TGTGCTCTTGGGGAATTGGGGGGGGGCGTTGCCTTCCTACGATACTGGGGGATACTTGACACCGATAAACTCATCTTT.

This clone was observed a few times. The V call is TRDV1, the J call TRDJ1; TRDD3 agrees at 12 bases. The CDR3 has 24 residues. Germline CDR1 reads TSWWSYY; CDR2 reads QGS. With 1 base clipped from V and 0 bases from J, the junction kept 24 bases outside the gene matches. This CDR3 reads CALGERPSYWGIPAEGDYTDKLIF. The CDR3 nucleotides read TGTGCTCTTGGGGAACGCCCCTCGTACTGGGGGATACCCGCCGAAGGCGACTACACCGATAAACTCATCTTT.

The chain carries TRDV1 and TRDJ1; 10 positions agree with TRDD3. CDR3 length: 15 residues. CDR1 and CDR2 from the germline V gene are TSWWSYY and QGS. The junction had 2 bases not matched to a gene; V was cut back by 4 bases and J by 0 bases. The CDR3 DNA follows: TGTGCTCTTGGGGGCACTGGGGGATACACCGATAAACTCATCTTT. Amino acid sequence: CALGGTGGYTDKLIF.

The chain recombines TRDV1 with TRDJ1; D call uncertain. Germline CDR1 reads TSWWSYY; CDR2 reads QGS. Trimming removed 2 bases from V and 0 bases from J, with 10 bases in between. There are 15 residues in the CDR3. The CDR3 DNA reads as TGTGCTCTTGGGGAAACCCGGGTCCACACCGATAAACTCATCTTT. It specifies CALGETRVHTDKLIF.

Comments on this clone: Other DNA sequences from this sample encode an identical CDR3 as well. The chain employs TRDV1 and TRDJ1, with TRDD3 matching 7 bases. V lost 0 bases, J lost 0 bases, and 13 bases stayed unmatched. Germline values: CDR1 TSWWSYY, CDR2 QGS. The CDR3 spans 19 residues. Written as DNA, the CDR3 is TGTGCTCTTGGGGAACTAGTCGCCCCCCTGGGGGCCCACACCGATAAACTCATCTTT. Translating it yields CALGELVAPLGAHTDKLIF.

V gene TRDV1 combines with J gene TRDJ1; TRDD3 agrees at 10 bases. CDR1 and CDR2 from the germline V gene are TSWWSYY and QGS. Germline trimming cut 0 bases from V and 8 bases from J; bases unmatched to any gene: 18. This CDR3 spans 19 amino acids. The CDR3 bases are TGTGCTCTTGGGGAACTAAGTATGGTCCTTTACTGGGGGATGCCGAAACTCATCTTT. Protein sequence: CALGELSMVLYWGMPKLIF.

This clone was detected only a few times. A much larger clone differs from this one at a single base, so this may be a read error. The chain joins TRDV2 to TRDJ1; 9 bases line up with TRDD3. CDR3 length: 19 amino acids. Trimming cost V 3 bases and J 3 bases; bases outside gene matches: 19. Germline CDR1 reads GEAIGNYY; CDR2 reads EKD. The CDR3 here is CACDPLLQGDTRYADKLIF. The CDR3 DNA reads TGTGCCTGTGACCCCCTCCTACAGGGGGATACTCGTTACGCCGATAAACTCATCTTT.

The V and J genes are TRDV1 and TRDJ1, with 7 bases aligning to TRDD3. CDR1 is TSWWSYY, CDR2 QGS, per germline. V lost 3 bases to trimming and J lost 3 bases; unmatched junction nucleotides: 13. The CDR3 has 17 amino acids. CDR3 sequence (DNA): TGTGCTCTTGGGGATCTACGGTGGGGGAGAGTGCCCGATAAACTCATCTTT. As protein: CALGDLRWGRVPDKLIF.

In its sample, this clone was seen a few times. The V call is TRDV1, the J call TRDJ1; D may be TRDD3 (5 bases). This CDR3 has 15 residues. V lost 4 bases to trimming and J lost 0 bases, with 12 bases between them. The germline CDR1 and CDR2 sequences are TSWWSYY and QGS. CDR3 amino acids: CALGAPGGDTDKLIF. CDR3 DNA: TGTGCTCTTGGGGCCCCGGGGGGGGACACCGATAAACTCATCTTT.

The chain links TRDV1 to TRDJ1; TRDD3 matches 7 bases. Per germline, CDR1 TSWWSYY and CDR2 QGS. Trimming removed 1 base from V and 3 bases from J; junction bases left unmatched: 8. The CDR3 has 16 residues. The CDR3 DNA follows: TGTGCTCTTGGGGAACACTGGGGCGATATGGCCGATAAACTCATCTTT. Its protein is CALGEHWGDMADKLIF.

The rearrangement joins TRDV1 to TRDJ1; D ambiguous. The germline V and J ends were trimmed by 3 bases and 0 bases, with 32 bases remaining between them. Germline values: CDR1 TSWWSYY, CDR2 QGS. The length of the CDR3 is 22 residues. This CDR3 reads CALGDPRCADVTYRPHTDKLIF. The CDR3 DNA is TGTGCTCTTGGGGACCCTCGGTGTGCGGACGTAACCTATCGACCCCACACCGATAAACTCATCTTT.

The chain uses TRDV1 and TRDJ1, with 8 bases lining up with TRDD3. The CDR3 is made up of 24 amino acids. Germline V gene lookup returns CDR1 TSWWSYY and CDR2 QGS. Trimming removed 2 bases from V and 0 bases from J; junction bases left unmatched: 29. The CDR3 here is CALGETLPYSLGIPFADYTDKLIF. CDR3 bases: TGTGCTCTTGGGGAAACGCTTCCCTACTCTCTGGGGATACCGTTCGCTGATTACACCGATAAACTCATCTTT.

This chain connects TRDV1 to TRDJ1, with D possibly being TRDD3 (5 bases). CDR3 length equals 18 residues. Germline V gives CDR1 TSWWSYY, CDR2 QGS. The germline V and J ends were trimmed by 1 base and 2 bases, with 20 bases remaining between them. The CDR3, as DNA: TGTGCTCTTGGGGAACGAATCGGTCTGGGTCGTCGGACCGATAAACTCATCTTT. Translated: CALGERIGLGRRTDKLIF.

This clone is classed as medium-sized. This chain links TRDV1 with TRDJ1; tentative D call: TRDD3 (6 bases). The ends were cut back, 5 bases at V and 0 bases at J, with 22 bases in the middle. The CDR3 covers 18 residues. From germline, CDR1 is TSWWSYY and CDR2 QGS. Here the CDR3 DNA reads TGTGCTCTTGGGCCGCCCTCGATGGGGATGCAATACACCGATAAACTCATCTTT. Translated: CALGPPSMGMQYTDKLIF.